This T cell receptor beta chain was captured in a study of blood T cell repertoires in COVID-19. About the study: Samples representing acute and convalescent COVID-19 were sourced from the United States, Italy and Spain. Sample material is recorded as cDNA or gDNA derived from T cells, B-cell-depleted T cells, or PBMCs.

V lost 7 bases, J lost 9 bases, and 16 bases lay in between. The germline CDR1 and CDR2 sequences are MNHEY and SVGAGI. The CDR3 runs 14 residues. As originally analysed: Amplification from reference gene primers served as the basis for estimated nucleated cell counts. Sequenced by immunoSEQ multiplex PCR; TCRdb stores in-frame clones only, minus some. That table supplies the V and J calls and clone size; D and trimming were determined from the DNA. The sample lists 200,000 to 250,000 clones, about 90% occurring once. The chain links TRBV6-5 to TRBJ1-6, with unresolved D. This clonotype originated in a man younger than 40 with COVID-19, enrolled during active disease. The sample was peripheral blood. This CDR3 is CASKREEGISPLHF. In DNA form, the CDR3 reads TGTGCCAGCAAGAGGGAGGAGGGAATTTCACCCCTCCACTTT.